Below, 5 T cell receptor beta chains from the same sample are listed, as sequenced in a study of shared clonotypes between healthy human individuals. Measured with immunoSEQ multiplex PCR; TCRdb has only the in-frame clones, and not every one. The sample gives a few million clones, over 85% of which show up once; about 0.39% is in the top ten. Specimen: naive CD4+ T cells from PBMCs. Subset reported: CD45RA+ positively selected. Source of these receptors: a man younger than 35 in good health. Some clones in this sample may be carry-over from other donors' samples.

This chain uses TRBV7-9 with TRBJ2-1; D gene ambiguous. V lost 0 bases and J lost 0, with 9 bases in between. This CDR3 spans 16 amino acids. The germline V gene encodes CDR1 SEHNR and CDR2 FQNEAQ (reference sequence). The CDR3 protein is CASSLAGVVSYNEQFF. As DNA, the CDR3 is TGTGCCAGCAGCTTAGCCGGAGTGGTCTCCTACAATGAGCAGTTCTTC.

V gene TRBV5-6 combines with J gene TRBJ1-1; D is ambiguous. This CDR3 comprises 15 residues. Per the germline V gene, CDR1 is SGHDT and CDR2 is YYEEEE. V was pared by 0 bases and J by 10 bases, with 19 bases between. The CDR3 DNA sequence: TGTGCCAGCAGCTTGGGTATGGAACACTCGGCGCGAGCTTTCTTT. Protein: CASSLGMEHSARAFF.

V is TRBV6-5 and J is TRBJ2-1, with D hard to call. Looked up from germline, CDR1 is MNHEY and CDR2 is SVGAGI. The V and J ends lost 0 bases and 9 bases respectively, with 12 bases between them. The CDR3 loop spans 14 amino acids. CDR3 protein: CASSYSPHIGEQFF. The CDR3, as DNA: TGTGCCAGCAGTTACTCGCCCCATATCGGTGAGCAGTTCTTC.

In the case of this clone: Other DNA variants within this sample encode the same CDR3. The V and J genes are TRBV28 and TRBJ2-7; no clear D gene. CDR1 MDHEN and CDR2 SYDVKM come from the germline V gene. The V end lost 5 bases, the J end lost 1 base, and 3 bases lay between the germline ends. This CDR3 has 11 residues. DNA of the CDR3: TGTGCCAGCAGTAGGTCCTACGAGCAGTACTTC. It translates to CASSRSYEQYF. Based on the CDR3 plus reference TRBV28 and TRBJ2-7, the full variable domain is DVKVTQSSRYLVKRTGEKVFLECVQDMDHENMFWYRQDPGLGLRLIYFSYDVKMKEKGDIPEGYSVSREKKERFSLILESASTNQTSMYLCASSRSYEQYFGPGTRLTVT.

The J gene is TRBJ1-1, the V gene TRBV5-1; no definite D call. The CDR3 consists of 15 residues. The germline V and J ends were trimmed by 0 bases and 1 base, with 10 bases remaining between them. Germline V gene lookup returns CDR1 SGHRS and CDR2 YFSETQ. As DNA, the CDR3 is TGCGCCAGCAGCTTGGGGATCCCGAGGAACACTGAAGCTTTCTTT. This encodes CASSLGIPRNTEAFF.